The sequence of this T cell receptor (beta chain) was determined in a study of T cells in Graves' hyperthyroidism and ophthalmopathy. Study conclusions and caveats: Progression to ophthalmopathy was predicted a median of roughly 6.5 months early.

Many counts were recorded for this clonotype. Its antigen is not known. Amplification of TCR beta CDR3 regions was performed using RNA transcripts as template. The HTBI primer set served for first-round RT-PCR of the TCR CDR3. TCRdb fed the multiplex PCR reads into MiXCR, producing one record per CDR3 protein. The sample yields about 320,000 distinct CDR3 sequences, around 17% seen once. There are 14 residues in the CDR3. The ends lost 3 bases at V and 6 bases at J; junction bases unmatched: 4. CDR1 is KGHSH and CDR2 is LQKENI in the germline V gene. Graves' hyperthyroidism is called stable when ophthalmopathy does not progress within 18 months.

This receptor was taken from a man in his thirties or forties with Graves' hyperthyroidism. This chain links TRBV18 with TRBJ2-7; 11 nucleotides line up with TRBD1. What was sequenced was blood. CDR3 region: CASSPGQGVGEQYF. The CDR3 DNA sequence: TGTGCCAGCTCACCGGGACAGGGGGTCGGCGAGCAGTACTTC.